This TCR beta chain was documented in a study of T cells in Graves' hyperthyroidism and ophthalmopathy. Study-level results: A 13 V-J model separated ophthalmopathy from stable hyperthyroidism.

V shed 11 bases and J 8 bases; nucleotides not matched to a gene: 13. Germline CDR1 and CDR2: SNHLY and FYNNEI. The CDR3 runs to 14 residues. Amplification of TCR beta CDR3 regions used RNA as the template. With the HTBI primer set, the TCR CDR3 went through a first round of RT-PCR. TCRdb re-called the multiplex PCR reads with MiXCR, one entry per CDR3 protein. The sample yields around 340,000 distinct CDR3 sequences, around a sixth seen once. A note on this clonotype: As yet, its antigen is unknown.

Stability of Graves' hyperthyroidism was defined as absent ophthalmopathy progression within 18 months. On the basis of clinical symptoms, serum thyroxine and TRAb, thyroid ultrasound and orbital computed tomography, diagnoses were made. From 8.5 to 10 ml of fresh peripheral blood, PBMCs were isolated. The material sequenced was blood. This receptor was taken from a woman between 45 and 60 years old with Graves' hyperthyroidism. The V and J genes are TRBV2 and TRBJ1-4; 8 positions agree with TRBD1. In nucleotides, the CDR3 is TGTGCCGGCGAAGGGGGACAGGCGAGGGAAAAACTGTTTTTT. This translates into CAGEGGQAREKLFF.